This T cell receptor (beta chain) appears in the sequencing data of a study of blood T cell repertoires in COVID-19. The method was immunoSEQ multiplex PCR; TCRdb's version includes in-frame clones alone and lacks a portion of them. The sample lists roughly 150,000 clones; about 86% were seen once. The germline gives CDR1 SGHRS, CDR2 YFSETQ. Trimming took 4 bases from V and 4 from J, leaving 12 bases between them. This CDR3 is built from 13 residues. This clone was observed a few times. The J gene is TRBJ2-7, the V gene TRBV5-1, with D perhaps matching TRBD1 (6 bases). Specimen: peripheral blood. This clonotype was sampled from a woman in her 70s who had recovered from COVID-19. The CDR3 DNA follows: TGCGCCAGCAGCCGCGGACAGTATTACGAGCAGTACTTC. This gives the protein CASSRGQYYEQYF.